This T cell receptor (beta chain) came from a study of OX40 agonist ivuxolimab in advanced cancers. Whole-study results and caveats: No antigen was identified for the clonally expanded peripheral T cells.

Of note for this clone: Antigen unknown.

Method: immunoSEQ multiplex PCR; TCRdb's copy keeps in-frame clones and lacks some. The sample lists around 69,000 clones, around nine tenths occurring once. V was shortened by 2 bases and J by 0 bases, with 7 bases between the two germline ends. Per the germline V gene, CDR1 is LGHNA and CDR2 is YSLEER. The CDR3 is made up of 14 amino acids. The source was CD4+ or CD8+ T cells sorted from blood, collected in a trial of the OX40 agonist ivuxolimab. The clonotype was recovered from an adult with an advanced solid tumor such as melanoma, head and neck, liver or kidney cancer. The V call is TRBV4-3, the J call TRBJ1-2, with TRBD1 as a possible D gene (5 bases). This CDR3 is CASSQTRANYGYTF. The DNA for the CDR3 is TGCGCCAGCAGCCAAACCAGGGCTAACTATGGCTACACCTTC.